Listed here are 25 T cell receptor beta chains from one sample, sequenced in a study of blood T cell repertoires in COVID-19. Only in-frame clones appear in the TCRdb table, and some are missing; sequencing was by immunoSEQ multiplex PCR. Of more than 50,000 clones detected, nearly 90% appear once; the ten largest clones hold 13%. Sequenced sample: peripheral blood. The receptors shown here come from a man in his fifties or sixties with active COVID-19.

This clone was observed once. The chain couples TRBV18 to TRBJ1-1; D remains unclear. This CDR3 contains 15 residues. Trimming cost V 3 bases and J 0 bases, with 11 bases left between them. Per germline, CDR1 KGHSH and CDR2 LQKENI. CDR3 nucleotides: TGTGCCAGCTCACCGAGTCGAGACATGAACACTGAAGCTTTCTTT. Protein sequence: CASSPSRDMNTEAFF.

The chain has TRBV18 and TRBJ1-5, with D tentatively TRBD1 (6 bases). The germline CDR1 and CDR2 sequences are KGHSH and LQKENI. This CDR3 has 13 residues. V lost 4 bases and J lost 10, with 14 bases in between. The CDR3 spells CASSLDRQAPQHF. CDR3 coding DNA: TGTGCCAGCTCACTGGATCGACAGGCCCCCCAGCATTTT. Full variable domain (rest looked up from reference TRBV18 and TRBJ1-5): NAGVMQNPRHLVRRRGQEARLRCSPMKGHSHVYWYRQLPEEGLKFMVYLQKENIIDESGMPKERFSAEFPKEGPSILRIQQVVRGDSAAYFCASSLDRQAPQHFGDGTRLSIL.

The chain joins TRBV19 to TRBJ2-7, with 7 bases lining up with TRBD1. Germline assignment: CDR1 LNHDA and CDR2 SQIVND (reference sequence). The V and J ends lost 4 bases and 2 bases, in that order; junction bases with no gene match: 2. The CDR3 is made up of 13 amino acids. As DNA, the CDR3 is TGTGCCAGTAGTAACAGGGGAGCCTACGAGCAGTACTTC. The encoded protein is CASSNRGAYEQYF.

The genes are TRBV12-5 and TRBJ2-3, with D perhaps TRBD1 (5 bases). CDR3 length equals 13 residues. The ends were cut back, 1 base at V and 6 bases at J, with 8 bases in the middle. Germline CDR1 LGHNT, CDR2 FRNRAP. CDR3 sequence: CASGLGSGDTQYF. In DNA form, the CDR3 reads TGTGCTAGTGGTTTGGGCTCAGGGGATACGCAGTATTTT.

The J gene is TRBJ2-3, the V gene TRBV6-5; D possibly corresponds to TRBD1 (5 bases). Trimming pared 3 bases from V and 4 bases from J, leaving 11 bases between. CDR1 and CDR2 (germline): MNHEY, SVGAGI. This CDR3 comprises 14 residues. CDR3 in DNA: TGTGCCAGCAGTTATCGTCTAGGGGCAGATACGCAGTATTTT. It is translated as CASSYRLGADTQYF.

This clone was found once. V is TRBV29-1 and J is TRBJ2-1; no clear D gene. CDR1 and CDR2 from the germline V gene are SQVTM and ANQGSEA. CDR3 length: 11 amino acids. Trimming pared 4 bases from V and 12 bases from J, leaving 13 bases between. CDR3 bases: TGCAGCGTTGTGGGTCCAGCAGGGCAGTTCTTC. Translated, it gives CSVVGPAGQFF.

The CDR3 here is CASSFRHDTPHSNQPQHF. Written as DNA, the CDR3 is TGTGCCAGCAGTTTTAGACACGATACCCCTCATAGCAATCAGCCCCAGCATTTT. This chain joins TRBV6-2 or TRBV6-3 and TRBJ1-5, with D unresolved. The germline V gene has CDR1 MNHEY and CDR2 SVGEGT. Trimming removed 4 bases from V and 0 bases from J, with 19 bases in between. The CDR3 is made up of 18 amino acids.

This clone was seen more than once but under ten times. This chain connects TRBV6-5 to TRBJ1-1, with 7 bases that match TRBD1. Germline lookup yields CDR1 MNHEY and CDR2 SVGAGI. Trimming at V came to 0 bases and at J to 5 bases, leaving 3 bases not matched to a gene. The CDR3 runs to 14 residues. CDR3 region: CASSYSQGGTEAFF. The DNA for the CDR3 is TGTGCCAGCAGTTACTCCCAGGGGGGAACTGAAGCTTTCTTT.

CDR3 region: CASSRGGGIYEQYF. The CDR3 nucleotides are TGTGCCAGCAGCCGCGGGGGGGGGATCTACGAGCAGTACTTC. The J gene is TRBJ2-7, the V gene TRBV6-2 or TRBV6-3; TRBD2 matches at 9 bases. The V gene's germline CDR1 is MNHEY and CDR2 SVGEGT. V lost 6 bases to trimming and J lost 3 bases; unmatched junction nucleotides: 6. The CDR3 is made up of 14 amino acids.

The chain carries TRBV24-1 and TRBJ2-7; 8 bases map to TRBD2. The CDR3 runs to 13 residues. Germline CDR1 reads KGHDR; CDR2 reads SFDVKD. Unmatched junction bases numbered 2, after V lost 2 bases and J lost 6 bases. CDR3 in amino acids: CATSDSGGVEQYF. DNA of the CDR3: TGTGCCACCAGTGATTCGGGGGGGGTCGAGCAGTACTTC.

This rearrangement joins TRBV19 to TRBJ2-3; a possible D gene is TRBD1 (6 bases). The ends were cut back, 7 bases at V and 1 base at J, with 12 bases in the middle. The V gene's germline CDR1 is LNHDA and CDR2 SQIVND (reference sequence). The CDR3 is 14 residues long. CDR3 in DNA: TGTGCCAGTAAAGAGTGGACAGGCACAGATACGCAGTATTTT. This gives the protein CASKEWTGTDTQYF.

This clone was recorded a few times. The chain uses TRBV2 and TRBJ1-5; D unresolved. The V end lost 5 bases, the J end lost 9 bases, and 20 bases lay between the germline ends. The CDR3 runs 15 residues. Germline CDR1 SNHLY, CDR2 FYNNEI. CDR3 sequence reads: CASSRGRGRGRPQHF. The CDR3 nucleotides read TGTGCCAGCAGTCGGGGAAGAGGGCGGGGAAGGCCCCAGCATTTT.

The chain has TRBV12-3 or TRBV12-4 and TRBJ1-2; D is unresolved. Trimming took 2 bases from V and 6 from J, leaving 10 bases between them. CDR3 size: 13 residues. For the CDR3, the DNA is TGTGCCAGCAGTTTATACGGGAAGGATGGCTACACCTTC. Residues: CASSLYGKDGYTF.

The V call is TRBV5-6, the J call TRBJ2-1, with 8 bases aligning to TRBD2. The CDR3 has 17 residues. Germline assignment: CDR1 SGHDT and CDR2 YYEEEE. Trimming cost V 4 bases and J 6 bases; bases outside gene matches: 15. The CDR3 protein is CASSLGRERGTSNEQFF. The CDR3 DNA reads as TGTGCCAGCAGCCTAGGACGGGAGAGGGGGACTAGCAATGAGCAGTTCTTC.

V usage is TRBV5-6 and J usage is TRBJ1-3, with TRBD1 identical over 7 bases. V lost 9 bases, J lost 2 bases, and 2 bases stayed unmatched. CDR1 is SGHDT, CDR2 YYEEEE, per germline. This CDR3 contains 12 residues. The CDR3 protein is CANDRAGNTIYF. In DNA form, the CDR3 reads TGTGCCAACGACAGGGCTGGAAACACCATATATTTT.

This chain uses TRBV11-1 with TRBJ2-1; 13 bases agree with TRBD2. Germline assignment: CDR1 SGHAT and CDR2 FQDESV (reference sequence). CDR3 size: 16 residues. V lost 5 bases, J lost 4 bases, and 5 bases stayed unmatched. CDR3 in amino acids: CASSPWTSGGYNEQFF. The CDR3 nucleotides read TGTGCCAGCAGCCCCTGGACTAGCGGGGGATACAATGAGCAGTTCTTC.

The V gene is TRBV7-9, the J gene TRBJ2-1; a weak D match, TRBD2 (5 bases). This CDR3 spans 16 amino acids. Trimming stripped 2 bases from V and 0 bases from J, with 11 bases between. CDR1 SEHNR and CDR2 FQNEAQ come from the germline V gene (reference sequence). CDR3 sequence: CASSLTPGSSYNEQFF. CDR3 nucleotide sequence: TGTGCCAGCAGCTTAACGCCGGGAAGCTCCTACAATGAGCAGTTCTTC.

The V and J genes are TRBV30 and TRBJ1-5, with D possibly TRBD1 on 6 matching bases. With 0 bases removed from V and 4 bases from J, the gap between germline ends came to 7 bases. The CDR3 runs to 13 residues. Germline values: CDR1 GTSNPN, CDR2 SVGIG (reference sequence). In nucleotides, the CDR3 is TGTGCCTGGAGTGTAACAGGGAATCAGCCCCAGCATTTT. Protein sequence: CAWSVTGNQPQHF. Together with reference TRBV30 and TRBJ1-5, the CDR3 gives the full variable domain: SQTIHQWPATLVQPVGSPLSLECTVEGTSNPNLYWYRQAAGRGLQLLFYSVGIGQISSEVPQNLSASRPQDRQFILSSKKLLLSDSGFYLCAWSVTGNQPQHFGDGTRLSIL.

The chain joins TRBV18 to TRBJ2-1; TRBD1 matches at 9 bases. CDR1 and CDR2 from the germline V gene are KGHSH and LQKENI. The CDR3 sequence is 15 residues long. The ends lost 2 bases at V and 9 bases at J; junction bases unmatched: 8. The CDR3 region is CASSPGTGFPAEQFF. DNA of the CDR3: TGTGCCAGCTCACCAGGGACAGGGTTCCCCGCTGAGCAGTTCTTC. Supplemented by reference TRBV18 and TRBJ2-1, the full variable domain reads NAGVMQNPRHLVRRRGQEARLRCSPMKGHSHVYWYRQLPEEGLKFMVYLQKENIIDESGMPKERFSAEFPKEGPSILRIQQVVRGDSAAYFCASSPGTGFPAEQFFGPGTRLTVL.

The chain's CDR3 is CASSLLSGRSNNEQFF. In DNA, the CDR3 is TGTGCCAGCAGCTTACTCAGCGGGAGGTCGAACAATGAGCAGTTCTTC. The chain recombines TRBV7-8 with TRBJ2-1, with 9 bases identical to TRBD2. Germline CDR1 SGHVS, CDR2 FQNEAQ. The length of the CDR3 is 16 residues. Trimming removed 2 bases from V and 5 bases from J; junction bases left unmatched: 7.

The chain uses TRBV5-4 and TRBJ2-2; 13 bases map to TRBD2. The V and J ends lost 4 bases and 3 bases, in that order; junction bases with no gene match: 3. CDR3 length: 16 residues. Germline CDR1 SGHNT, CDR2 YYREEE (reference sequence). The CDR3 DNA sequence: TGTGCCAGCAGCCCGGGACTAGCGGGGTACACCGGGGAGCTGTTTTTT. Its translation is CASSPGLAGYTGELFF.

The rearrangement joins TRBV11-2 to TRBJ2-2; D uncertain. The CDR3 runs 14 residues. CDR1 is SGHAT, CDR2 FQNNGV, per germline. V dropped 4 bases and J dropped 0 bases, with 6 bases sitting between them. The CDR3 nucleotides read TGTGCCAGCAGCTCCAGAACGAACACCGGGGAGCTGTTTTTT. This translates into CASSSRTNTGELFF.

The V gene is TRBV7-8, the J gene TRBJ1-1; TRBD1 is a possible D gene (5 bases). The germline CDR1 and CDR2 sequences are SGHVS and FQNEAQ. The CDR3 sequence is 14 residues long. Deletions cut 5 bases from V and 5 bases from J, with 15 bases between. The CDR3 loop is CASSTQGFSTEAFF. CDR3 DNA: TGTGCCAGCAGCACCCAGGGCTTTTCGACTGAAGCTTTCTTT.

This clone was observed a few times. The V and J genes are TRBV3-1 (or the pseudogene TRBV3-2) and TRBJ1-4, with 7 nucleotides matching TRBD1. This CDR3 is built from 16 residues. Germline loops: CDR1 LGHDT, CDR2 YNNKEL (reference sequence). Trimming took 0 bases from V and 4 from J; bases not matched to a gene: 5. CDR3 sequence reads: CASSQDSTGDNEKLFF. The DNA of the CDR3 is TGTGCCAGCAGCCAAGATAGCACAGGGGATAATGAAAAACTGTTTTTT.

The CDR3 loop reads CASSLWGQNTEAFF. The CDR3 DNA is TGTGCCAGCAGTTTATGGGGACAGAACACTGAAGCTTTCTTT. V gene TRBV28 combines with J gene TRBJ1-1; possible D gene TRBD1, 6 bases. CDR3 length equals 14 residues. Trimming stripped 0 bases from V and 1 base from J, with 6 bases between. Germline lookup yields CDR1 MDHEN and CDR2 SYDVKM.